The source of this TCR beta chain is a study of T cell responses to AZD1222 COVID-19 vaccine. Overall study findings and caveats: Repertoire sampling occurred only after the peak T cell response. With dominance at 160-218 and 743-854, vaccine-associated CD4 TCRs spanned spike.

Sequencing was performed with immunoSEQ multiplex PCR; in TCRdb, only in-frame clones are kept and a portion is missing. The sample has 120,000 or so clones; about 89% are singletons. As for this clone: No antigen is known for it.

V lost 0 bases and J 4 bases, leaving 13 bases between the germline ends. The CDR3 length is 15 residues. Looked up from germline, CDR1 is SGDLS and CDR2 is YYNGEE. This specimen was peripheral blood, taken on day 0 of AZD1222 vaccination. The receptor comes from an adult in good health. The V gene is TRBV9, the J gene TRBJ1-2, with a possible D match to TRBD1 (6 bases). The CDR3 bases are TGTGCCAGCAGCGTAGGGACAGACCCATCCTATGGCTACACCTTC. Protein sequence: CASSVGTDPSYGYTF.